Shown below are 20 T cell receptor beta chains from a single sample sequenced in a study of blood T cell repertoires in COVID-19. Method: immunoSEQ multiplex PCR; TCRdb's copy keeps in-frame clones and lacks some. Here the sample spans some 50,000 clones, 80% to 90% being singletons. Sequencing input: peripheral blood. These TCRs come from a human donor in a cohort sampled during active COVID-19. The donor label of this sample is uncertain.

The CDR3 DNA reads TGTGCCATCAGTTCCCGACAGAGGGAGGTAACAGATACGCAGTATTTT. Encoded protein: CAISSRQREVTDTQYF. The genes are TRBV10-3 and TRBJ2-3; D is possibly TRBD2 (6 bases). This CDR3 contains 16 residues. Trimming stripped 5 bases from V and 3 bases from J, with 18 bases between. Germline V gives CDR1 ENHRY, CDR2 SYGVKD.

This chain connects TRBV9 to TRBJ2-3; D may be TRBD2 (6 bases). CDR3 length equals 16 residues. The V gene's germline CDR1 is SGDLS and CDR2 YYNGEE. Deletions cut 3 bases from V and 0 bases from J, with 14 bases between. The CDR3 DNA follows: TGTGCCAGCAGCGCCCTCGGAGGGACTAGCACAGATACGCAGTATTTT. Its protein product is CASSALGGTSTDTQYF.

This sequence joins TRBV30 and TRBJ1-5, with 7 bases fitting TRBD1. V dropped 6 bases and J dropped 2; count of bases not matched to a gene: 10. The CDR3 is made up of 15 amino acids. Germline CDR1 GTSNPN, CDR2 SVGIG (reference sequence). CDR3 in amino acids: CACQTGTGRNQPQHF. DNA for the CDR3: TGTGCCTGCCAGACAGGGACCGGGCGCAATCAGCCCCAGCATTTT.

The chain links TRBV10-3 to TRBJ1-1, with D unclear. Trimming took off 10 bases at V and 1 base at J, with 13 bases between the two ends. The CDR3 contains 13 residues. CDR1 and CDR2 from the germline V gene are ENHRY and SYGVKD. In DNA form, the CDR3 reads TGTGCCACTCAATATAAGCCGAACACTGAAGCTTTCTTT. It encodes CATQYKPNTEAFF.

This clone was recorded only once. This chain uses TRBV19 with TRBJ1-2, with TRBD1 matching 9 bases. Trimming took 6 bases from V and 8 from J; bases not matched to a gene: 7. CDR1 and CDR2 from the germline V gene are LNHDA and SQIVND (reference sequence). CDR3 size: 13 residues. The CDR3 region is CASSRDRVGGYTF. The CDR3 DNA is TGTGCCAGTAGCAGGGACAGGGTGGGCGGCTACACCTTC.

This clone was detected only once. The chain has TRBV7-6 and TRBJ2-5; D gene unclear. CDR1 is SGHVS and CDR2 is FNYEAQ in the germline V gene. This CDR3 is 15 amino acids long. V lost 3 bases and J 4 bases, leaving 15 bases between the germline ends. CDR3 nucleotides: TGTGCCAGCAGCTTGCGAGTACCCCCTTCAGAGACCCAGTACTTC. It encodes CASSLRVPPSETQYF.

This chain uses TRBV5-4 with TRBJ2-1, with a weak D call TRBD1 (5 bases). The CDR3 contains 15 residues. Germline V CDR1 and CDR2: SGHNT, YYREEE (reference sequence). The ends were cut back, 0 bases at V and 6 bases at J, with 13 bases in the middle. CDR3 in DNA: TGTGCCAGCAGCTTGGAAGGGGCTATCGGCAATGAGCAGTTCTTC. Amino acid sequence: CASSLEGAIGNEQFF.

This sequence joins TRBV6-1 and TRBJ1-5; 7 nucleotides agree with TRBD1. Trimming took 4 bases from V and 1 from J; bases not matched to a gene: 10. The germline CDR1 and CDR2 sequences are MNHNS and SASEGT. The CDR3 consists of 17 residues. CDR3 loop: CASSGDRAVSSNQPQHF. The CDR3 DNA reads TGTGCCAGCAGTGGAGACAGGGCTGTATCGAGCAATCAGCCCCAGCATTTT.

This sequence joins TRBV7-2 and TRBJ1-6; D ambiguous. This CDR3 has 12 residues. V dropped 5 bases and J dropped 9 bases, with 8 bases sitting between them. Germline lookup yields CDR1 SGHTA and CDR2 FQGNSA. The CDR3 here is CASSRTGSPLHF. CDR3 DNA: TGTGCCAGCAGCCGCACTGGTTCACCCCTCCACTTT.

In this sample, this clone turned up once. This chain uses TRBV7-9 with TRBJ1-6; D may be TRBD1 (6 bases). CDR3 size: 17 residues. V was pared by 2 bases and J by 8 bases, with 19 bases between. CDR1 is SEHNR and CDR2 is FQNEAQ in the germline V gene (reference sequence). In DNA form, the CDR3 reads TGTGCCAGCAGCTTAAATGCGGGGGGCGTTATGTATTCACCCCTCCACTTT. It is translated as CASSLNAGGVMYSPLHF.

The V call is TRBV10-3, the J call TRBJ2-7; TRBD1 aligns across 11 bases. The junction had 5 bases not matched to a gene; V was cut back by 2 bases and J by 5 bases. The CDR3 has 15 amino acids. The germline V gene encodes CDR1 ENHRY and CDR2 SYGVKD. CDR3 in amino acids: CAISELGTGGDEQYF. In nucleotides, the CDR3 is TGTGCCATCAGTGAGCTAGGGACAGGGGGGGACGAGCAGTACTTC.

The chain employs TRBV30 and TRBJ1-2; the match to TRBD1 covers 7 bases. Germline loops: CDR1 GTSNPN, CDR2 SVGIG (reference sequence). V was pared by 5 bases and J by 0 bases, with 6 bases of the junction left unmatched. The CDR3 consists of 14 residues. CDR3 in amino acids: CAWRPQGANYGYTF. The CDR3 DNA reads as TGTGCCTGGCGTCCGCAGGGGGCTAACTATGGCTACACCTTC. Based on the CDR3 plus reference TRBV30 and TRBJ1-2, the full variable domain is SQTIHQWPATLVQPVGSPLSLECTVEGTSNPNLYWYRQAAGRGLQLLFYSVGIGQISSEVPQNLSASRPQDRQFILSSKKLLLSDSGFYLCAWRPQGANYGYTFGSGTRLTVV.

The CDR3 nucleotides are TGTGCCAGCAGTTTAGGGGACAGGACTAATCAGCCCCAGCATTTT. Amino acids: CASSLGDRTNQPQHF. V gene TRBV28 combines with J gene TRBJ1-5, with 8 bases aligning to TRBD1. Germline CDR1 reads MDHEN; CDR2 reads SYDVKM. The CDR3 is 15 amino acids. The J segment lost 4 bases and the V segment lost 2 bases, leaving 4 bases of the junction unmatched.

Here the CDR3 reads CASSREAQVGSYTF. The CDR3 DNA is TGCGCCAGCAGCCGTGAGGCACAGGTTGGTTCCTACACCTTC. This chain connects TRBV4-1 to TRBJ1-2; tentatively, D is TRBD1 (5 bases). The CDR3 totals 14 residues. In germline, CDR1 is MGHRA, CDR2 YSYEKL. The V end lost 4 bases, the J end lost 10 bases, and 19 bases lay between the germline ends.

This clone was picked up one time. V usage is TRBV19 and J usage is TRBJ1-6, with 7 nucleotides matching TRBD1. CDR1 is LNHDA, CDR2 SQIVND, per germline (reference sequence). The trim removed 4 bases at V and 6 bases at J, leaving 9 bases unmatched. The CDR3 length is 16 residues. The CDR3 here is CASSNIAGQINSPLHF. CDR3 nucleotides: TGTGCCAGTAGTAATATCGCGGGACAGATTAATTCACCCCTCCACTTT.

The chain is built from TRBV4-2 and TRBJ2-7; D might be TRBD2 (6 bases). V was cut by 0 bases and J by 0 bases, with 15 bases left in between. The length of the CDR3 is 17 residues. From germline, CDR1 is LGHNA and CDR2 YNFKEQ. The CDR3 region has the DNA TGTGCCAGCAGCCAAGATCCGGACTACCGAAGCTCCTACGAGCAGTACTTC. This sequence encodes CASSQDPDYRSSYEQYF.

A single count supports this clone. The chain is built from TRBV6-6 and TRBJ1-4; D unresolved. Deletions cut 5 bases from V and 0 bases from J, with 10 bases between. Germline lookup yields CDR1 MNHNY and CDR2 SVGAGI (reference sequence). This CDR3 contains 15 residues. DNA of the CDR3: TGTGCCAGCAGTCCAGGCAAAGCAACTAATGAAAAACTGTTTTTT. This sequence encodes CASSPGKATNEKLFF.

This chain links TRBV2 with TRBJ2-7; the D gene is possibly TRBD1 (6 bases). In germline, CDR1 is SNHLY, CDR2 FYNNEI. The CDR3 runs to 13 residues. The V end lost 4 bases, the J end lost 6 bases, and 13 bases lay between the germline ends. The CDR3 DNA sequence: TGTGCCAGCAGTGGGAGGACAGACGGCGAGCAGTACTTC. It yields the protein CASSGRTDGEQYF.

The DNA of the CDR3 is TGTGCCAGCAGCTTAGTCGGCAGGGGGGACTATGGCTACACCTTC. This sequence encodes CASSLVGRGDYGYTF. The chain combines TRBV7-3 with TRBJ1-2; 7 bases map to TRBD1. The V gene end was trimmed by 2 bases and the J gene end by 3 bases; junction bases not matched to a gene: 6. In germline, CDR1 is SGHTA, CDR2 FQGTGA. The CDR3 has 15 residues.

In this sample, this clone turned up once. The chain uses TRBV7-2 and TRBJ1-2; 8 positions match TRBD1. After removal of 5 bases from V and 4 bases from J, the junction contained 9 bases not matched to a gene. CDR1 is SGHTA and CDR2 is FQGNSA in the germline V gene. The CDR3 runs to 15 residues. The chain's CDR3 is CASSIGQGSAYGYTF. CDR3 sequence (DNA): TGTGCCAGCAGCATAGGACAGGGATCGGCCTATGGCTACACCTTC.